The 16 T cell receptor beta chains listed next were all sequenced from one sample in a study of blood T cell repertoires in COVID-19. TCRdb's copy holds only in-frame clones and misses some; the assay was immunoSEQ multiplex PCR. The table includes 150,000 to 190,000 clones, roughly four fifths detected once. Sequenced input: peripheral blood. These receptors were collected from a woman older than 75 with acute or convalescent COVID-19.

V and J are TRBV7-9 and TRBJ2-3, with 8 positions matching TRBD1. CDR3 length equals 15 residues. Germline-derived CDR1 and CDR2 are SEHNR and FQNEAQ (reference sequence). V was pared by 1 base and J by 3 bases, with 3 bases of the junction left unmatched. The CDR3 region is CASSLEQGATDTQYF. DNA for the CDR3: TGTGCCAGCAGCTTAGAGCAGGGGGCAACAGATACGCAGTATTTT. The full variable domain, completed using reference TRBV7-9 and TRBJ2-3, is DTGVSQNPRHKITKRGQNVTFRCDPISEHNRLYWYRQTLGQGPEFLTYFQNEAQLEKSRLLSDRFSAERPKGSFSTLEIQRTEQGDSAMYLCASSLEQGATDTQYFGPGTRLTVL.

This sequence joins TRBV25-1 and TRBJ2-3; 8 nucleotides line up with TRBD2. The CDR3 length is 15 residues. J gave up 2 bases and V 4 bases, and 5 bases lay outside the gene matches. The germline CDR1 and CDR2 sequences are MGHDK and SYGVNS. CDR3 region: CASSGTSGYTDTQYF. CDR3 sequence (DNA): TGTGCCAGCAGTGGAACTAGCGGTTACACAGATACGCAGTATTTT.

V usage is TRBV5-1 and J usage is TRBJ1-5; no clear D gene. CDR1 is SGHRS and CDR2 is YFSETQ in the germline V gene. Between the trimmed V and J ends, which lost 1 base and 3 bases, there was a span of 8 bases. The CDR3 covers 14 residues. The DNA of the CDR3 is TGCGCCAGCAGCTTGCCGGGGAACAATCAGCCCCAGCATTTT. Translating it yields CASSLPGNNQPQHF.

This clone was observed a few times. The gene calls are TRBV5-1 and TRBJ2-7; a possible D gene is TRBD2 (7 bases). Germline CDR1 reads SGHRS; CDR2 reads YFSETQ. CDR3 length equals 13 residues. Trimming stripped 1 base from V and 6 bases from J, with 11 bases between. Written as DNA, the CDR3 is TGCGCCAGCAGCTTGTGGGGGGGCTCCGAGCAGTACTTC. Protein product: CASSLWGGSEQYF.

This clone was seen more than once but under ten times. V usage is TRBV7-9 and J usage is TRBJ2-7, with TRBD2 as a possible D gene (5 bases). Trimming shortened V by 5 bases and J by 3 bases, and 8 bases separated the two germline ends. Germline lookup yields CDR1 SEHNR and CDR2 FQNEAQ (reference sequence). This CDR3 comprises 12 residues. The CDR3 spells CASSVGNYEQYF. DNA of the CDR3: TGTGCCAGCAGCGTCGGGAACTACGAGCAGTACTTC.

The V call is TRBV19, the J call TRBJ1-6, with D unresolved. V lost 4 bases, J lost 5 bases, and 12 bases lay in between. CDR1 is LNHDA and CDR2 is SQIVND in the germline V gene (reference sequence). There are 15 residues in the CDR3. CDR3 protein: CASSKSRLNNSPLHF. Written as DNA, the CDR3 is TGTGCCAGTAGTAAGTCCAGGCTGAATAATTCACCCCTCCACTTT. The full variable domain, with the rest looked up from reference TRBV19 and TRBJ1-6, is DGGITQSPKYLFRKEGQNVTLSCEQNLNHDAMYWYRQDPGQGLRLIYYSQIVNDFQKGDIAEGYSVSREKKESFPLTVTSAQKNPTAFYLCASSKSRLNNSPLHFGNGTRLTVT.

The chain links TRBV18 to TRBJ1-4; 9 bases agree with TRBD1. V lost 6 bases to trimming and J lost 13 bases; unmatched junction nucleotides: 15. CDR1 is KGHSH, CDR2 LQKENI, per germline. CDR3 size: 15 residues. This CDR3 reads CASSAMTGTGFGLFF. DNA of the CDR3: TGTGCCAGCTCGGCCATGACCGGGACAGGGTTTGGACTGTTTTTT. Looking up the rest from reference TRBV18 and TRBJ1-4 gives the full variable domain: NAGVMQNPRHLVRRRGQEARLRCSPMKGHSHVYWYRQLPEEGLKFMVYLQKENIIDESGMPKERFSAEFPKEGPSILRIQQVVRGDSAAYFCASSAMTGTGFGLFFGSGTQLSVL.

On this clone: Other DNA sequences of this sample code for an identical CDR3. This chain connects TRBV7-6 to TRBJ2-3; 7 bases agree with TRBD2. The V gene end was trimmed by 1 base and the J gene end by 0 bases; junction bases not matched to a gene: 7. The CDR3 is 17 residues long. Germline V gene sequence: CDR1 SGHVS, CDR2 FNYEAQ. This chain's CDR3 is CASSLVGSSGSTDTQYF. The CDR3 DNA follows: TGTGCCAGCAGCTTAGTGGGGTCTAGCGGTAGCACAGATACGCAGTATTTT. Looking up the rest from reference TRBV7-6 and TRBJ2-3 gives the full variable domain: GAGVSQSPRYKVTKRGQDVALRCDPISGHVSLYWYRQALGQGPEFLTYFNYEAQQDKSGLPNDRFSAERPEGSISTLTIQRTEQRDSAMYRCASSLVGSSGSTDTQYFGPGTRLTVL.

This clone occurred a few times. The chain couples TRBV7-9 to TRBJ2-3; a weak D match, TRBD1 (5 bases). V was pared by 0 bases and J by 6 bases, with 7 bases between. Germline assignment: CDR1 SEHNR and CDR2 FQNEAQ (reference sequence). The CDR3 has 13 residues. The CDR3 is CASSLAGPDTQYF. For the CDR3, the DNA is TGTGCCAGCAGCTTAGCGGGGCCTGATACGCAGTATTTT.

This chain links TRBV12-3 or TRBV12-4 with TRBJ1-1; a weak D match, TRBD1 (6 bases). This CDR3 region has 13 residues. V was clipped by 6 bases and J by 1 base, with 9 bases between them. The CDR3 is CASRGQWNTEAFF. The CDR3 DNA reads as TGTGCCAGCAGGGGACAATGGAACACTGAAGCTTTCTTT.

The chain joins TRBV20-1 to TRBJ2-3, with 10 positions matching TRBD2. Germline lookup yields CDR1 DFQATT and CDR2 SNEGSKA (reference sequence). Unmatched junction bases numbered 10, after V lost 3 bases and J lost 10 bases. The length of the CDR3 is 14 residues. CDR3 sequence: CSASSAGGRDAQYF. CDR3 coding DNA: TGCAGTGCTAGTTCAGCGGGGGGGCGTGATGCGCAGTATTTT.

The chain carries TRBV5-1 and TRBJ1-2; TRBD1 is a possible D gene (5 bases). Germline V CDR1 and CDR2: SGHRS, YFSETQ. Trimming removed 8 bases from V and 7 bases from J, with 24 bases in between. The CDR3 is made up of 15 amino acids. Here the CDR3 DNA reads TGCGCCAGTCGCCCGGGGGACTCAACCGCGGGTGGCTACACCTTC. Translation: CASRPGDSTAGGYTF.

This chain joins TRBV5-1 and TRBJ2-1; 13 bases agree with TRBD2. The CDR3 is 15 amino acids. Unmatched junction bases numbered 9, after V lost 10 bases and J lost 5 bases. Germline V gene data show CDR1 as SGHRS and CDR2 as YFSETQ. The CDR3, as DNA: TGCGCCTCAAGACTAGCGGGGGGACTAAACAATGAGCAGTTCTTC. It translates to CASRLAGGLNNEQFF.

The V and J genes are TRBV2 and TRBJ1-1; no firm D call. The germline V gene has CDR1 SNHLY and CDR2 FYNNEI. CDR3 length: 13 residues. Trimming pared 5 bases from V and 1 base from J, leaving 8 bases between. The CDR3 loop reads CASSLAANTEAFF. The CDR3 DNA sequence: TGTGCCAGCAGTCTGGCCGCGAACACTGAAGCTTTCTTT.

The V gene is TRBV18, the J gene TRBJ1-3, with 7 bases aligning to TRBD1. The V gene's germline CDR1 is KGHSH and CDR2 LQKENI. The CDR3 has 17 residues. V lost 3 bases and J lost 0; bases outside the gene matches: 8. This chain's CDR3 is CASSPLPDRFSGNTIYF. The DNA for the CDR3 is TGTGCCAGCTCACCTTTACCGGACAGGTTCTCTGGAAACACCATATATTTT.

The DNA for the CDR3 is TGCGCCAGCAGCTCAGGGGGAGTACTTGTCGACGAGCAGTACTTC. Translating it yields CASSSGGVLVDEQYF. The chain joins TRBV5-1 to TRBJ2-7; 7 bases are a match to TRBD1. The CDR3 totals 15 residues. The V segment lost 3 bases and the J segment 5 bases; nucleotides outside the gene matches: 11. Germline V CDR1 and CDR2: SGHRS, YFSETQ.